Sequencing of this T cell receptor (beta chain) was carried out in a study of Ad26.COV2.S vaccination and SARS-CoV-2 variants. Background on the study: Each vaccinee took Ad26.COV2.S intramuscularly, once or twice 56 days apart.

From germline, CDR1 is SGHVS and CDR2 FQNEAQ. The ends lost 1 base at V and 4 bases at J; junction bases unmatched: 4. This CDR3 has 15 amino acids. TCRdb keeps only in-frame clones here, not all; method: immunoSEQ multiplex PCR. The repertoire includes around 450,000 clones, around 87% of them detected once, and 3.6% sits in the top ten. Treatment given: roughly 20 received Ad26.COV2.S at low or high dose, single or two shots; several received placebo; per-sample allocation not given. Specimen acquisition occurred on day 63 following the initial vaccine or placebo injection. At a Boston site, the person donating was an adult of 18-55 years. Concerning this clone: Its antigen remains unidentified.

The study, taken as a whole, reports: It is possible that the TCR breadth and depth analyses underestimated the total T cell responses.

The chain has TRBV7-8 and TRBJ1-1; 9 nucleotides line up with TRBD1. Sequencing was performed on peripheral blood, taken in a trial of Ad26.COV2.S vaccine versus placebo. The source of this sequence is a person between 18 and 65 years old who received the Ad26.COV2.S COVID-19 vaccine or a placebo. The CDR3 coding sequence is TGTGCCAGCAGCTTAGAACAGGGGGCTCGCACTGAAGCTTTCTTT. Its protein product is CASSLEQGARTEAFF.